These 14 T cell receptor beta chains originate from one sample sequenced in a study. MiXCR was run by TCRdb on the 5' RACE reads, yielding one entry per CDR3 protein. The table has 5,200 or so distinct CDR3 sequences, about 70% seen once. Specimen: naive CD4+ T cells sorted from blood. Indicated subset: naive CD4+ T cells, CD4+CD45RA+CD25-. The source of these receptors is a female donor with breast cancer.

The rearrangement uses TRBV5-1 and TRBJ1-2, with unresolved D. V lost 1 base to trimming and J lost 4 bases, with 11 bases between them. The CDR3 is 14 amino acids. Germline-derived CDR1 and CDR2 are SGHRS and YFSETQ. The CDR3 protein is CASSLNTALYGYTF. For the CDR3, the DNA is TGCGCCAGCAGCTTGAATACAGCCCTCTATGGCTACACCTTC.

This clonotype was picked up one time. The rearrangement joins TRBV27 to TRBJ1-1; 9 bases are shared with TRBD1. Per germline, CDR1 MNHEY and CDR2 SMNVEV (reference sequence). The CDR3 sequence is 17 residues long. V shed 5 bases, J shed 2 bases, and the junction held 12 bases outside the gene matches. CDR3 residues: CASSMTGGQGRNTEAFF. The CDR3, as DNA: TGTGCCAGCAGTATGACAGGGGGTCAGGGAAGAAACACTGAAGCTTTCTTT.

The chain uses TRBV6-1 and TRBJ1-2; a weak D match, TRBD1 (5 bases). The CDR3 has 15 residues. The V gene lost 1 base and the J gene lost 5 bases, with 14 bases spanning the gap. Germline V lookup: CDR1 MNHNS, CDR2 SASEGT. Written as DNA, the CDR3 is TGTGCCAGCAGTGAAGGACTGGGGACCAAATATGGCTACACCTTC. This sequence encodes CASSEGLGTKYGYTF.

CDR3 protein: CASSPWSRGNTEAFF. For the CDR3, the DNA is TGTGCCAGCAGTCCCTGGTCCAGGGGGAACACTGAAGCTTTCTTT. This chain links TRBV6-5 with TRBJ1-1; a weak D match, TRBD1 (6 bases). This CDR3 contains 15 residues. V was trimmed by 5 bases and J by 1 base, leaving 14 bases between them. Germline assignment: CDR1 MNHEY and CDR2 SVGAGI.

This rearrangement joins TRBV18 to TRBJ2-3, with 7 positions matching TRBD2. This CDR3 is built from 16 residues. The ends lost 3 bases at V and 2 bases at J; junction bases unmatched: 8. Looked up from germline, CDR1 is KGHSH and CDR2 is LQKENI. The CDR3 loop reads CASSPRPSGLTDTQYF. CDR3 bases: TGTGCCAGCTCACCTAGGCCTAGCGGCCTCACAGATACGCAGTATTTT. Combining the CDR3 with reference TRBV18 and TRBJ2-3 gives the whole variable domain NAGVMQNPRHLVRRRGQEARLRCSPMKGHSHVYWYRQLPEEGLKFMVYLQKENIIDESGMPKERFSAEFPKEGPSILRIQQVVRGDSAAYFCASSPRPSGLTDTQYFGPGTRLTVL.

The V call is TRBV5-1, the J call TRBJ1-2, with a tentative D call TRBD1 (6 bases). CDR3 length: 13 residues. V dropped 4 bases and J dropped 6 bases, with 13 bases sitting between them. Germline V gene sequence: CDR1 SGHRS, CDR2 YFSETQ. This CDR3 is CASSPSGVHGYTF. The CDR3 region has the DNA TGCGCCAGCAGCCCCTCAGGGGTGCATGGCTACACCTTC.

The chain recombines TRBV6-5 with TRBJ2-7; 10 nucleotides align to TRBD2. CDR3 length: 16 amino acids. Losses at the gene ends were 4 bases for V and 5 bases for J; bases not matched to a gene: 11. In germline, CDR1 is MNHEY, CDR2 SVGAGI. CDR3 nucleotide sequence: TGTGCCAGCAGTTGGAACAGCGGGAGGGCCATTGACGAGCAGTACTTC. Its translation: CASSWNSGRAIDEQYF.

The J gene is TRBJ1-1, the V gene TRBV6-6; TRBD1 might be the D (6 bases). CDR1 MNHNY and CDR2 SVGAGI come from the germline V gene (reference sequence). The CDR3 is 15 residues long. Trimming took off 6 bases at V and 6 bases at J, with 20 bases between the two ends. The CDR3 DNA reads as TGTGCCAGCAGCCCACTCAGGGGCGGCGTCCCTGAAGCTTTCTTT. Its protein product is CASSPLRGGVPEAFF.

There are a few counts of this clonotype. This rearrangement joins TRBV7-3 to TRBJ2-1, with 9 bases matching TRBD1. This CDR3 is built from 16 residues. V dropped 5 bases and J dropped 2; count of bases not matched to a gene: 7. Germline CDR1 is SGHTA and CDR2 is FQGTGA. CDR3 DNA sequence: TGTGCCAGCAGCCCCATGGGACAGGGAACCTACAATGAGCAGTTCTTC. This sequence encodes CASSPMGQGTYNEQFF.

The J gene is TRBJ2-7, the V gene TRBV12-3 or TRBV12-4, with D perhaps TRBD2 (6 bases). The CDR3 runs to 13 residues. Trimming left V 4 bases short and J 7 bases short, with 14 bases between. Written as DNA, the CDR3 is TGTGCCAGCAGTTCACAAACCGCGGGGGAGCAGTACTTC. This sequence encodes CASSSQTAGEQYF.

This chain joins TRBV6-5 and TRBJ1-3; 8 bases are a match to TRBD1. V dropped 5 bases and J dropped 0; count of bases not matched to a gene: 3. The length of the CDR3 is 15 residues. Germline CDR1 MNHEY, CDR2 SVGAGI. CDR3 loop: CASSRQGSSGNTIYF. In nucleotides, the CDR3 is TGTGCCAGCAGTCGACAGGGGAGCTCTGGAAACACCATATATTTT.

The chain is built from TRBV6-6 and TRBJ2-7; D is uncertain. CDR1 is MNHNY and CDR2 is SVGAGI in the germline V gene (reference sequence). V lost 0 bases to trimming and J lost 3 bases, with 9 bases between them. The length of the CDR3 is 14 residues. The CDR3 loop reads CASSYSTVNYEQYF. The CDR3 DNA follows: TGTGCCAGCAGTTACTCGACGGTGAACTACGAGCAGTACTTC.

The CDR3 region has the DNA TGTGCCAGCAGCGTAGCTGCAGGGTCACCCCTCCACTTT. Protein sequence: CASSVAAGSPLHF. The chain couples TRBV9 to TRBJ1-6; maybe TRBD1 (5 bases). The V gene's germline CDR1 is SGDLS and CDR2 YYNGEE. The CDR3 consists of 13 residues. Trimming took off 0 bases at V and 10 bases at J, with 8 bases between the two ends. The full variable domain, completed using reference TRBV9 and TRBJ1-6, is DSGVTQTPKHLITATGQRVTLRCSPRSGDLSVYWYQQSLDQGLQFLIQYYNGEERAKGNILERFSAQQFPDLHSELNLSSLELGDSALYFCASSVAAGSPLHFGNGTRLTVT.

A word on this clonotype: A read error may account for a junction end that differs from germline. This chain connects TRBV5-3 to TRBJ1-6; D uncertain. TRBV5-3 is noted as an ORF with a role that remains uncertain. This CDR3 spans 20 amino acids. DNA for the CDR3: TGTGCCAGAAGCCACCACTCGGATCCCGGAACCGGCTCCTATAATTCACCCCTCAACTTT. It is translated as CARSHHSDPGTGSYNSPLNF.